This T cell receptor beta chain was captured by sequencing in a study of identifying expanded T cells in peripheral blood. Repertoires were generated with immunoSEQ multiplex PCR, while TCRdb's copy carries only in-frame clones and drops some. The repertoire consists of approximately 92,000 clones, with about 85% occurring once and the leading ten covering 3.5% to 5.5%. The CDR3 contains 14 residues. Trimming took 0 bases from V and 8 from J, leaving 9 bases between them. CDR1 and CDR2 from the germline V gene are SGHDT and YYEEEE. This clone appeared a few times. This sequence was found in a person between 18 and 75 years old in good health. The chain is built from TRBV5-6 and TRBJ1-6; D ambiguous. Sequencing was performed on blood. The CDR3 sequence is CASSLGHADSPLHF. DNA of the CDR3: TGTGCCAGCAGCTTGGGTCACGCGGATTCACCCCTCCACTTT.